These T cell receptor beta chains were read from a single sample in a study of neurological immune-mediated disorders. TCRdb passed the 5' RACE reads through MiXCR, listing each CDR3 protein once. The data show 54,000 or so distinct CDR3 sequences, with under 4.5% seen just once and around 3.1% held by the top ten. Sequencing input: PBMCs. The receptors stem from a woman aged 25 to 45 with multiple sclerosis. The CDR3 runs from the conserved cysteine through the conserved F or W. A D gene is named only where the DNA matches it firmly. Not all rows give a size; the values are once, few, many and, for expanded clones, a class.

V gene,J gene,CDR3 length,clone size,D gene,CDR3 protein,CDR3 DNA
TRBV5-1,TRBJ2-3,19,many,.,CASSLQGRSLLSGTDTQYF,TGCGCCAGCAGCTTGCAAGGGAGGAGTCTCCTTAGCGGCACAGATACGCAGTATTTT
TRBV6-5,TRBJ1-2,14,many,.,CASSPAGGPLGYTF,TGTGCCAGCAGCCCCGCGGGAGGGCCCTTAGGCTACACCTTC
TRBV6-5,TRBJ1-5,14,many,.,CASSPGLSNQPQHF,TGTGCCAGCAGTCCGGGACTCAGCAATCAGCCCCAGCATTTT
TRBV15,TRBJ2-7,15,many,TRBD2,CATSRESASGYEQYF,TGTGCCACCAGCAGAGAATCGGCTAGCGGCTACGAGCAGTACTTC
TRBV7-9,TRBJ1-6,16,many,TRBD1,CASSLGTGGSNSPLHF,TGTGCCAGCAGCTTGGGGACAGGGGGCTCAAATTCACCCCTCCACTTT
TRBV20-1,TRBJ2-6,15,few,TRBD2,CSASEASGKTEVLTF,TGCAGTGCTAGTGAGGCTAGCGGGAAAACTGAAGTCCTGACTTTC
TRBV4-1,TRBJ1-1,16,.,.,CASSQEKVRGFTEAFF,TGCGCCAGCAGCCAAGAAAAGGTGAGAGGATTCACTGAAGCTTTCTTT
TRBV11-2,TRBJ1-2,14,many,.,CASSLESGTYGYTF,TGTGCCAGCAGCTTAGAATCTGGAACCTATGGCTACACCTTC
TRBV7-9,TRBJ1-2,16,many,TRBD1,CASSLGGQGGNYGYTF,TGTGCCAGCAGCTTAGGGGGACAGGGCGGCAACTATGGCTACACCTTC
TRBV12-3/TRBV12-4,TRBJ2-7,13,many,TRBD2,CASTSGRSYEQYF,TGTGCCAGCACTAGCGGCCGCTCCTACGAGCAGTACTTC
TRBV7-9,TRBJ2-7,14,many,TRBD1,CASSLGTGADEQYF,TGTGCCAGCAGCTTAGGGACAGGTGCCGACGAGCAGTACTTC
TRBV28,TRBJ2-7,15,many,TRBD1,CASSPPTGTSYEQYF,TGTGCCAGCAGTCCCCCGACAGGGACATCCTACGAGCAGTACTTC
TRBV5-6,TRBJ1-1,13,many,TRBD1,CASSLTGTDEAFF,TGTGCCAGCAGCTTAACCGGGACAGATGAAGCTTTCTTT
TRBV20-1,TRBJ2-7,15,many,TRBD1,CSAPLGRGGAYEQYF,TGCAGTGCCCCCCTTGGGAGAGGGGGCGCATACGAGCAGTACTTC
TRBV5-1,TRBJ1-4,13,many,.,CASSLTGFEKLFF,TGCGCCAGCAGCTTGACAGGTTTCGAAAAACTGTTTTTT
TRBV29-1,TRBJ2-1,13,many,.,CSVETSAPSEQFF,TGCAGCGTTGAAACCAGCGCCCCATCTGAGCAGTTCTTC
TRBV12-3/TRBV12-4,TRBJ2-5,13,many,.,CASSKTGRETQYF,TGTGCCAGCAGCAAGACAGGTCGAGAGACCCAGTACTTC
TRBV20-1,TRBJ2-5,17,many,TRBD2,CSARDQFGGRASETQYF,TGCAGTGCTAGAGATCAATTTGGCGGGAGGGCCTCGGAGACCCAGTACTTC
TRBV5-1,TRBJ2-3,14,many,.,CASSLSRVGDTQYF,TGCGCCAGCAGCTTGTCCAGGGTTGGAGATACGCAGTATTTT
TRBV28,TRBJ2-5,16,.,TRBD2,CASSLWSGGVFGTQYF,TGTGCCAGCAGTTTATGGAGCGGGGGGGTGTTTGGGACCCAGTACTTC
TRBV20-1,TRBJ2-1,14,many,TRBD2,CSARATSGTNEQFF,TGCAGTGCCCGGGCGACTAGCGGGACCAATGAGCAGTTCTTC
TRBV20-1,TRBJ2-3,13,many,TRBD1,CSAQRQGADTQYF,TGCAGTGCCCAGAGACAGGGAGCAGATACGCAGTATTTT
TRBV7-8,TRBJ2-7,16,many,.,CASSPGWRGTSYEQYF,TGTGCCAGCAGCCCGGGGTGGCGGGGAACTTCCTACGAGCAGTACTTC
TRBV20-1,TRBJ1-3,17,many,.,CSAREWGGRSAGNTIYF,TGCAGTGCTAGAGAGTGGGGTGGGAGGTCTGCTGGAAACACCATATATTTT
TRBV24-1,TRBJ2-3,17,many,.,CATSDPSPSGGTDTQYF,TGTGCCACCAGTGACCCCTCCCCCTCCGGGGGCACAGATACGCAGTATTTT
TRBV20-1,TRBJ1-6,15,many,.,CSASLGDRYNSPLHF,TGCAGTGCTAGTCTGGGGGACCGATATAATTCACCCCTCCACTTT
TRBV5-1,TRBJ2-2,20,many,TRBD2,CASSFRLAGQTFANTGELFF,TGCGCCAGCAGCTTCAGGCTAGCGGGGCAAACGTTCGCGAACACCGGGGAGCTGTTTTTT
TRBV5-1,TRBJ1-1,13,many,.,CASSQGVGTEAFF,TGCGCCAGCAGCCAAGGGGTCGGGACTGAAGCTTTCTTT
TRBV7-8,TRBJ1-6,17,many,.,CASSLVGRARVDSPLHF,TGTGCCAGCAGCTTAGTTGGCAGGGCCAGGGTTGATTCACCCCTCCACTTT
TRBV20-1,TRBJ2-4,15,many,TRBD1,CSATRTGEAKNIQYF,TGCAGTGCTACAAGAACAGGGGAGGCCAAAAACATTCAGTACTTC
TRBV25-1,TRBJ2-3,13,many,.,CASSEWGSDTQYF,TGTGCCAGCAGTGAATGGGGGTCAGATACGCAGTATTTT
TRBV3-1,TRBJ2-7,14,many,TRBD1,CASHPGTGTHEQYF,TGTGCCAGCCACCCGGGGACAGGGACCCACGAGCAGTACTTC
TRBV7-6,TRBJ2-3,13,.,.,CASSRDPTDTQYF,TGTGCCAGCTCAAGGGACCCGACAGATACGCAGTATTTT
TRBV12-3/TRBV12-4,TRBJ1-2,12,many,.,CASSLQNYGYTF,TGTGCCAGCAGTTTACAGAACTATGGCTACACCTTC
TRBV7-3,TRBJ2-2,15,.,.,CASSLKSDITGELFF,TGTGCCAGCAGCTTAAAAAGCGACATCACCGGGGAGCTGTTTTTT
TRBV15,TRBJ2-3,15,many,.,CATSRESLGAHTQYF,TGTGCCACCAGCAGAGAATCCCTAGGGGCCCATACGCAGTATTTT
TRBV7-2,TRBJ2-7,12,many,.,CASSLTGYEQYF,TGTGCCAGCAGCTTGACAGGCTACGAGCAGTACTTC
TRBV6-1,TRBJ1-2,12,many,.,CATLDGLYGYTF,TGTGCCACCTTGGACGGTCTCTATGGCTACACCTTC
TRBV4-1,TRBJ1-6,17,many,.,CASSQDSGATTYSPLHF,TGCGCCAGCAGCCAGGACAGCGGGGCCACCACCTATTCACCCCTCCACTTT
TRBV20-1,TRBJ2-7,14,many,TRBD2,CSASTSGPSYEQYF,TGCAGTGCTTCGACTAGCGGGCCTTCCTACGAGCAGTACTTC
TRBV20-1,TRBJ1-2,16,many,.,CSAAPGARKVNYGYTF,TGCAGTGCGGCCCCGGGAGCCCGGAAAGTTAACTATGGCTACACCTTC
TRBV5-5,TRBJ1-5,16,many,TRBD1,CASSPGQGAPFQPQHF,TGTGCCAGCAGCCCTGGACAGGGGGCACCCTTTCAGCCCCAGCATTTT
TRBV12-3/TRBV12-4,TRBJ1-5,14,many,.,CASSSSISNQPQNF,TGTGCCAGCAGTTCATCCATTAGCAATCAGCCCCAGAATTTT
TRBV5-1,TRBJ1-1,13,many,.,CASSLESYTEAFF,TGCGCCAGCAGCTTGGAATCCTACACTGAAGCTTTCTTT
TRBV27,TRBJ1-6,13,many,.,CASTPGFNSPLHF,TGTGCCAGCACCCCAGGGTTTAATTCACCCCTCCACTTT
TRBV20-1,TRBJ2-2,16,many,TRBD2,CSASWGGNRDTGELFF,TGCAGTGCTAGCTGGGGGGGGAATCGGGACACCGGGGAGCTGTTTTTT
TRBV11-3,TRBJ2-1,14,many,.,CASSLGRGNNEQFF,TGTGCCAGCAGCTTAGGCAGGGGAAACAATGAGCAGTTCTTC
TRBV3-1,TRBJ1-5,12,many,.,CASSHNNQPQHF,TGTGCCAGCAGCCATAACAATCAGCCCCAGCATTTT
TRBV5-1,TRBJ2-2,15,many,.,CASSLRQANTGELFF,TGCGCCAGCAGCTTACGACAGGCGAACACCGGGGAGCTGTTTTTT
TRBV27,TRBJ2-1,14,many,TRBD2,CASRRLAEYNEQFF,TGTGCCAGCAGACGACTAGCGGAATACAATGAGCAGTTCTTC
TRBV18,TRBJ2-5,13,many,.,CASSPTLQETQYF,TGTGCCAGCTCACCAACGCTGCAAGAGACCCAGTACTTC
TRBV5-1,TRBJ2-7,16,many,TRBD2,CASTLRSGRASGEQYF,TGCGCCAGCACCTTACGCAGCGGGAGGGCCTCGGGGGAGCAGTACTTC